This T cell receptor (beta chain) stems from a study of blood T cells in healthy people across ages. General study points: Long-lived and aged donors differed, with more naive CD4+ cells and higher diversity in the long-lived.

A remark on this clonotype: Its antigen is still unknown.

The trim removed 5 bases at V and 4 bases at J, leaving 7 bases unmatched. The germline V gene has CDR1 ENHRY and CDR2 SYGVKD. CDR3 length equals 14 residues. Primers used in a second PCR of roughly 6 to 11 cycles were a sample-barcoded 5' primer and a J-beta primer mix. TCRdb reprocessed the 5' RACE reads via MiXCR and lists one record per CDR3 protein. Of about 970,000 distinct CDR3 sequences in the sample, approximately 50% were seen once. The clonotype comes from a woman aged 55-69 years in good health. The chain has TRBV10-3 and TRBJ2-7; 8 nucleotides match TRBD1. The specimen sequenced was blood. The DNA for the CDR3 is TGTGCCATCAGTCGGGGACAGGAAAAGTACGAGCAGTACTTC. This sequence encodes CAISRGQEKYEQYF.